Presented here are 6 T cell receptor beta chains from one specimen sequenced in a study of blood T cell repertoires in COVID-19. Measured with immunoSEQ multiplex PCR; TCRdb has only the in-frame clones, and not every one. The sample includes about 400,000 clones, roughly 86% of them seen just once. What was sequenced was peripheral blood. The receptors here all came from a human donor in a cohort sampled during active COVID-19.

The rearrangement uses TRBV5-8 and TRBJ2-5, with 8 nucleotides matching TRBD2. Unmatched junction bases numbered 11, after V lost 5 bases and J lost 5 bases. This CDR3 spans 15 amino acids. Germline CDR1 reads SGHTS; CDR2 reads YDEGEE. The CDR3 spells CASRILGAGVETQYF. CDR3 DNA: TGTGCCAGCAGGATCCTCGGAGCGGGGGTCGAGACCCAGTACTTC.

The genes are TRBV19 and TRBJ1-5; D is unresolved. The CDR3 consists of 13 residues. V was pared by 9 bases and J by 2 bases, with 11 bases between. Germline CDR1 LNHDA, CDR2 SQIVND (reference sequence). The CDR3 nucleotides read TGTGCCAGCTCGGTTATCCGCAATCAGCCCCAGCATTTT. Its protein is CASSVIRNQPQHF. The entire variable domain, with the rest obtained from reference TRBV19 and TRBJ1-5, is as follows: DGGITQSPKYLFRKEGQNVTLSCEQNLNHDAMYWYRQDPGQGLRLIYYSQIVNDFQKGDIAEGYSVSREKKESFPLTVTSAQKNPTAFYLCASSVIRNQPQHFGDGTRLSIL.

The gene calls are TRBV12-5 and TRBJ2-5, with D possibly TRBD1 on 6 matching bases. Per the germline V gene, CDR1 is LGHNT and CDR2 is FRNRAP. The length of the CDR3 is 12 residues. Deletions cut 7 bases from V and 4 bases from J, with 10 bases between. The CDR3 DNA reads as TGTGCTAGTGCCGCACAGGGAGAGACCCAGTACTTC. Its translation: CASAAQGETQYF.

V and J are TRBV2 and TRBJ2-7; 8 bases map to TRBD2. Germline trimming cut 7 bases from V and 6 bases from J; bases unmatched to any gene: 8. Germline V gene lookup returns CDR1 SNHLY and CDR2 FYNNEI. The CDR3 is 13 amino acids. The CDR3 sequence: CASNCRGGREQYF. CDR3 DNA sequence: TGTGCCAGCAACTGTCGGGGGGGCCGCGAGCAGTACTTC.

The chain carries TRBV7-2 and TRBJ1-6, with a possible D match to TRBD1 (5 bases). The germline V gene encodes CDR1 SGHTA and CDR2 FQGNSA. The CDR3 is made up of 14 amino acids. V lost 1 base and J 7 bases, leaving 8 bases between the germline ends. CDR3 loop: CASSLESGNSPLHF. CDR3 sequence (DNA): TGTGCCAGCAGCTTAGAGTCAGGGAATTCACCCCTCCACTTT.

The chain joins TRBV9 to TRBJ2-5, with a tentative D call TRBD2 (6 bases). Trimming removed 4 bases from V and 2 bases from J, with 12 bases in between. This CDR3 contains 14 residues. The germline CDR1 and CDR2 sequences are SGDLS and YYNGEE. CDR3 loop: CASSPTSLQETQYF. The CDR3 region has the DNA TGTGCCAGCAGCCCAACTAGCTTACAAGAGACCCAGTACTTC.